This T cell receptor (beta chain) was captured by sequencing in a study of OX40 agonist ivuxolimab in advanced cancers. Looking at the study overall: Subjects had a mean age of about 61 years, with a range of 23 to 79; just over 80% were male.

Profiling relied on immunoSEQ multiplex PCR, and the TCRdb table lists in-frame clones only, not all of them. The data hold roughly 17,000 clones, with 70% to 90% observed a single time. As for this clone: Antigen unknown.

General study findings and limits: CD8+ T cells (on average) carried more expanded clones than CD4+ T cells.

The sequence was collected from an adult with an advanced solid tumor such as melanoma, head and neck, liver or kidney cancer. The source was CD4+ or CD8+ T cells sorted from blood, collected in a trial of the OX40 agonist ivuxolimab.

The CDR3 region has the DNA TGTGCCAGCACCCCATCGTACAATGAGCAGTTCTTC. Translated, it gives CASTPSYNEQFF. The genes are TRBV7-9 and TRBJ2-1; no reliable D call. Between the trimmed V and J ends, which lost 7 bases and 4 bases, there was a span of 8 bases. Germline CDR1 reads SEHNR; CDR2 reads FQNEAQ (reference sequence). This CDR3 spans 12 amino acids.